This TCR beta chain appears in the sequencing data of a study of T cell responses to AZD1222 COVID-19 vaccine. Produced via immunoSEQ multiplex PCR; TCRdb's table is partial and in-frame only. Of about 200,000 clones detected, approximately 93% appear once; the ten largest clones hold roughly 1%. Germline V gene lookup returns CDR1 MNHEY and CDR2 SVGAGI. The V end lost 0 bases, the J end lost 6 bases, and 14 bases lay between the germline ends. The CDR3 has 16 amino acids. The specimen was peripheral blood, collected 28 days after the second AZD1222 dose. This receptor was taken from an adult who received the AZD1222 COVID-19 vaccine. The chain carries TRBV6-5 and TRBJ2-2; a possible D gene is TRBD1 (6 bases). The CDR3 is CASSYSKTGGPGELFF. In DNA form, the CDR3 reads TGTGCCAGCAGTTACTCGAAGACAGGCGGTCCCGGGGAGCTGTTTTTT.